The source of this T cell receptor (beta chain) is a study of T cell responses to AZD1222 COVID-19 vaccine. Method: immunoSEQ multiplex PCR; TCRdb's copy keeps in-frame clones and lacks some. The sample contains about 150,000 clones, more than 70% of which appear only once. CDR1 is SGHAT, CDR2 FQNNGV, per germline. Trimming took 6 bases from V and 4 from J, leaving 12 bases between them. This CDR3 has 13 amino acids. The V gene is TRBV11-2, the J gene TRBJ1-2; D gene unclear. The sequence derives from an adult in good health. The sequences come from peripheral blood, collected on day 0 of AZD1222 vaccination. CDR3 in amino acids: CASSQDGIYGYTF. The CDR3 DNA is TGTGCCAGCAGTCAAGACGGCATCTATGGCTACACCTTC.